This is a list of T cell receptor beta chains from one sample in a study of T-cell memory formation after mild COVID-19. TCRdb analysed the 5' RACE reads with MiXCR anew, one entry per CDR3 protein. The data show fewer than 600,000 distinct CDR3 sequences, about a fifth seen once. Sequenced: PBMCs or a T cell subset sorted from them (not recorded which). Receptors were obtained from an adult woman who had mild COVID-19 (a few samples of this study predate the infection). Cell type and time point are not known. The CDR3 runs from the conserved cysteine through the conserved F or W. Each record gives: V gene, J gene, CDR3 length, CDR3 protein.

v_call: TRBV6-5
j_call: TRBJ2-2
cdr3_length: 14
cdr3_aa: CASRFYGNTGELFF

v_call: TRBV7-6
j_call: TRBJ2-3
cdr3_length: 14
cdr3_aa: CASSFQGGTDTQYF

v_call: TRBV4-1
j_call: TRBJ1-2
cdr3_length: 16
cdr3_aa: CASSQDEGTGGFGYTF

v_call: TRBV12-3/TRBV12-4
j_call: TRBJ1-1
cdr3_length: 18
cdr3_aa: CASRHDRAQGSVWTEAFF

v_call: TRBV20-1
j_call: TRBJ1-5
cdr3_length: 12
cdr3_aa: CSARTEDQPQHF

v_call: TRBV12-3/TRBV12-4
j_call: TRBJ1-2
cdr3_length: 14
cdr3_aa: CASSFQGLSYGYTF

v_call: TRBV18
j_call: TRBJ1-6
cdr3_length: 15
cdr3_aa: CASSPDLPGNSPLHF

v_call: TRBV12-3/TRBV12-4
j_call: TRBJ2-1
cdr3_length: 14
cdr3_aa: CASSVAGAGGEQFF

v_call: TRBV3-1
j_call: TRBJ1-2
cdr3_length: 14
cdr3_aa: CASSQEASSYGYTF

v_call: TRBV15
j_call: TRBJ2-2
cdr3_length: 21
cdr3_aa: CATSRTIGTDKPPYSSWELFF

v_call: TRBV6-5
j_call: TRBJ1-2
cdr3_length: 13
cdr3_aa: CASSYSKSDGYTF

v_call: TRBV12-3/TRBV12-4
j_call: TRBJ2-7
cdr3_length: 14
cdr3_aa: CASTQRRSRYEQYF

v_call: TRBV11-2
j_call: TRBJ2-5
cdr3_length: 16
cdr3_aa: CASSLVRLSGMETQYF

v_call: TRBV15
j_call: TRBJ2-3
cdr3_length: 15
cdr3_aa: CATGSEGAGTDTQYF

v_call: TRBV20-1
j_call: TRBJ2-3
cdr3_length: 13
cdr3_aa: CSAGSDSSDTQYF

v_call: TRBV27
j_call: TRBJ1-1
cdr3_length: 14
cdr3_aa: CATSRGSMNTEAFF

v_call: TRBV5-1
j_call: TRBJ2-7
cdr3_length: 14
cdr3_aa: CASSLEQPTYEQYF

v_call: TRBV24-1
j_call: TRBJ2-1
cdr3_length: 15
cdr3_aa: CATSDLRGQAEQLFF

v_call: TRBV29-1
j_call: TRBJ2-7
cdr3_length: 12
cdr3_aa: CSVDLGSYEQYF

v_call: TRBV12-3/TRBV12-4
j_call: TRBJ2-3
cdr3_length: 18
cdr3_aa: CASSPGTSGSLHTDTQYF

v_call: TRBV24-1
j_call: TRBJ2-2
cdr3_length: 16
cdr3_aa: CATSAHSGRASGELFF

v_call: TRBV19
j_call: TRBJ2-7
cdr3_length: 15
cdr3_aa: CASSIVAGSSYEQYF

v_call: TRBV2
j_call: TRBJ2-5
cdr3_length: 11
cdr3_aa: CASRLTETQYF

v_call: TRBV5-6
j_call: TRBJ2-5
cdr3_length: 14
cdr3_aa: CASSLESWQETQYF

v_call: TRBV18
j_call: TRBJ2-3
cdr3_length: 15
cdr3_aa: CASSPGGRKTDTQYF

v_call: TRBV24-1
j_call: TRBJ1-5
cdr3_length: 12
cdr3_aa: CATAPGGQPQHF